This T cell receptor (beta chain) was recovered during a study of PD-1 blockade in classical Hodgkin lymphoma. Study-wide results and caveats: A reduction in baseline TCR diversity was reportedly seen in newly diagnosed patients relative to healthy donors. The CD4+ diversity rise by C4D1 was clearest in complete responders.

The sample's time point: cycle 4 day 1 (C4D1), after less than 7 weeks of nivolumab. Every patient was affected by relapse after autologous stem cell transplantation, while exposure to brentuximab vedotin was not uniform. The best responses consisted of complete response, partial response or progressive disease. The CDR3 spans 18 residues. CDR1 is MNHEY, CDR2 SMNVEV, per germline (reference sequence). V lost 8 bases to trimming and J lost 2 bases, with 22 bases between them. Turning to this clone: The antigen is unknown.

Repertoires were generated with immunoSEQ multiplex PCR, while TCRdb's copy carries only in-frame clones and drops some. This table has about 64,000 clones, roughly nine tenths appearing once. This chain connects TRBV27 to TRBJ2-6; D is possibly TRBD2 (5 bases). The TCR sequence derives from a human donor with classical Hodgkin lymphoma. The source was peripheral blood mononuclear cells (PBMCs), collected before the fourth cycle of nivolumab. CDR3 DNA sequence: TGTGCCAGCTGCTCACCACCCCGGGGAATCGCTGGGGCCAACGTCCTGACTTTC. Protein sequence: CASCSPPRGIAGANVLTF.